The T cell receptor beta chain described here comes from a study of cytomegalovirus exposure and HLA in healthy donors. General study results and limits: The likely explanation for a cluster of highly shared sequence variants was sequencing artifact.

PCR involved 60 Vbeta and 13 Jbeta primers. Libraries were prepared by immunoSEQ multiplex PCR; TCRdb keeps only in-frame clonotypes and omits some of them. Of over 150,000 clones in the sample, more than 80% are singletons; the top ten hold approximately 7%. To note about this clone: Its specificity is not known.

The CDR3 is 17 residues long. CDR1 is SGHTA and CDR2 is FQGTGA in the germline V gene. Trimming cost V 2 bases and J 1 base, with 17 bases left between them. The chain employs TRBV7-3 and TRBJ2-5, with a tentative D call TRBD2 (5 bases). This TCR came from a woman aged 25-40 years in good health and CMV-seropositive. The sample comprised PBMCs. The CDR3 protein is CASSLLRAALTQETQYF. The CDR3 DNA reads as TGTGCCAGCAGCTTACTCAGAGCGGCCTTGACCCAAGAGACCCAGTACTTC. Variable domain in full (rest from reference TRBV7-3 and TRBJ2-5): GAGVSQTPSNKVTEKGKYVELRCDPISGHTALYWYRQSLGQGPEFLIYFQGTGAADDSGLPNDRFFAVRPEGSVSTLKIQRTERGDSAVYLCASSLLRAALTQETQYFGPGTRLLVL.